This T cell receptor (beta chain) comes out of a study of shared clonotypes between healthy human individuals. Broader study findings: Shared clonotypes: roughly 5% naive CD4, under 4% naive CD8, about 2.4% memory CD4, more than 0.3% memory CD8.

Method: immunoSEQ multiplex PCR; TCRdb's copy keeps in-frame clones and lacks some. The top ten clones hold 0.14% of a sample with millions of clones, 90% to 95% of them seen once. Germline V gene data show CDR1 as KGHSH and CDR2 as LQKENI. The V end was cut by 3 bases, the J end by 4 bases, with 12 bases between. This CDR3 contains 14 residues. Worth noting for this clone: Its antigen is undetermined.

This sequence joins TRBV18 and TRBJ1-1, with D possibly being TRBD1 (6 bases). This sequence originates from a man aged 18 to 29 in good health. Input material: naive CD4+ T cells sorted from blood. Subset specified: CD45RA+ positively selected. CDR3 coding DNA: TGTGCCAGCTCACCCCTACAGGGTATCACTGAAGCTTTCTTT. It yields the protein CASSPLQGITEAFF.